Below, 32 T cell receptor beta chains from the same sample are listed, as sequenced in a study of regulatory T cells in long-lasting Graves disease. Arm-PCR with iRepertoire HTBI primers amplified the CDR3 regions for these TCR beta libraries. Each CDR3 protein gets one entry after TCRdb re-called the multiplex PCR reads with MiXCR. The sample includes about 320,000 distinct CDR3 sequences, about 20% of them seen just once. The time point denotes: newly diagnosed GD, antithyroid drugs for less than 3 months. RNA extracted from PBMCs served as the sequencing template. This specimen was peripheral blood mononuclear cells (PBMCs), taken at new diagnosis, from a patient treated with antithyroid drugs. The receptors come from a female donor with Graves disease.

This clonotype occurred many times. The CDR3 here is CASSKGGRGSYNEQFF. The CDR3 nucleotides are TGCGCCAGCAGTAAGGGAGGCCGGGGGTCCTACAATGAGCAGTTCTTC. The genes are TRBV10-2 and TRBJ2-1; D may be TRBD2 (6 bases). Germline V gives CDR1 WSHSY, CDR2 SAAADI. This CDR3 has 16 residues. The V end was cut by 5 bases, the J end by 1 base, with 15 bases between.

The chain is built from TRBV29-1 and TRBJ1-1; TRBD1 matches at 12 bases. V lost 4 bases and J lost 5; bases outside the gene matches: 8. The CDR3 runs to 15 residues. Looked up from germline, CDR1 is SQVTM and CDR2 is ANQGSEA. Here the CDR3 reads CSVVGTGGEYTEAFF. The DNA of the CDR3 is TGCAGCGTTGTAGGGACAGGGGGCGAATATACTGAAGCTTTCTTT.

As to this clonotype: One base away lies a much larger clone, so this may be a sequencing read error. The chain has TRBV30 and TRBJ1-4; maybe TRBD1 (5 bases). Germline lookup yields CDR1 GTSNPN and CDR2 SVGIG (reference sequence). CDR3 size: 13 residues. The V gene lost 3 bases and the J gene lost 6 bases, with 11 bases spanning the gap. The CDR3 DNA reads TGTGCCTGGAGAGGGGATGGGGATGAAAAACTGTTTTTT. Translation: CAWRGDGDEKLFF.

This chain connects TRBV29-1 to TRBJ1-2, with D maybe TRBD1 (6 bases). This CDR3 contains 13 residues. CDR1 is SQVTM, CDR2 ANQGSEA, per germline. The V gene lost 3 bases and the J gene lost 4 bases, with 12 bases spanning the gap. DNA for the CDR3: TGCAGCGTTGAGCCGGGACACCGCTATGGCTACACCTTC. This encodes CSVEPGHRYGYTF.

There are many counts of this clonotype. The J gene is TRBJ2-1, the V gene TRBV7-9; 7 bases match TRBD2. Trimming took 11 bases from V and 2 from J; bases not matched to a gene: 6. This CDR3 has 13 residues. Germline V lookup: CDR1 SEHNR, CDR2 FQNEAQ (reference sequence). The CDR3 loop is CAQGGRAYNEQFF. CDR3 sequence (DNA): TGTGCCCAAGGCGGGAGAGCCTACAATGAGCAGTTCTTC.

This clonotype appeared many times. The V gene is TRBV28, the J gene TRBJ2-3; 11 nucleotides align to TRBD2. V shed 3 bases, J shed 6 bases, and the junction held 14 bases outside the gene matches. The CDR3 is made up of 18 amino acids. Germline V gene data show CDR1 as MDHEN and CDR2 as SYDVKM. Here the CDR3 DNA reads TGTGCCAGCAGTTTGGGTTTTGTTCTAGCGGGAGGTCGGGATACGCAGTATTTT. Its protein product is CASSLGFVLAGGRDTQYF.

This clonotype was picked up many times. V and J are TRBV20-1 and TRBJ1-6; 12 bases map to TRBD1. The trim removed 3 bases at V and 4 bases at J, leaving 4 bases unmatched. Per the germline V gene, CDR1 is DFQATT and CDR2 is SNEGSKA (reference sequence). This CDR3 comprises 16 residues. CDR3 in DNA: TGCAGTGCTAGTGGGACAGGGGGCTTTTATAATTCACCCCTCCACTTT. Its translation: CSASGTGGFYNSPLHF.

The rearrangement links TRBV29-1 to TRBJ2-3, with 8 positions matching TRBD1. This CDR3 has 16 residues. V lost 7 bases to trimming and J lost 2 bases; unmatched junction nucleotides: 14. Germline loops: CDR1 SQVTM, CDR2 ANQGSEA. CDR3 in DNA: TGCAGCGCCCGAGGGGGCATGGACAGGGACACAGATACGCAGTATTTT. It encodes CSARGGMDRDTDTQYF.

This clonotype was counted ten times or more. The CDR3 DNA follows: TGTGCCAGTAGTCTTCGACCCCTAAGGGGACCCAACTATGGCTACACCTTC. Translating gives CASSLRPLRGPNYGYTF. V and J are TRBV19 and TRBJ1-2; maybe TRBD1 (5 bases). CDR3 length equals 17 residues. Trimming left V 5 bases short and J 2 bases short, with 21 bases between. CDR1 is LNHDA, CDR2 SQIVND, per germline (reference sequence).

The chain combines TRBV20-1 with TRBJ2-5, with 7 bases matching TRBD1. Germline V gene lookup returns CDR1 DFQATT and CDR2 SNEGSKA (reference sequence). Trimming cost V 7 bases and J 3 bases; bases outside gene matches: 5. CDR3 size: 12 residues. CDR3 sequence reads: CSVTGTEETQYF. CDR3 DNA sequence: TGCAGTGTTACCGGGACAGAAGAGACCCAGTACTTC.

The rearrangement links TRBV6-2 or TRBV6-3 to TRBJ1-5; no clear D. The CDR3 is 10 amino acids. Germline values: CDR1 MNHEY, CDR2 SVGEGT. V was clipped by 7 bases and J by 9 bases, with 7 bases between them. Here the CDR3 DNA reads TGTGCCAGCATTTGGGCGCCCCAGCATTTT. This codes for CASIWAPQHF.

This clonotype has a handful of counts. A single base separates this from a much larger clone, so it may be a read error. This sequence joins TRBV7-2 and TRBJ2-3, with unresolved D. The CDR3 spans 14 residues. In germline, CDR1 is SGHTA, CDR2 FQGNSA. V was cut by 1 base and J by 2 bases, with 7 bases left in between. The CDR3 DNA reads TGTGCCAGCAGCTTAGGGTGGTTCACAGATACGCAGTATTTT. Translation: CASSLGWFTDTQYF.

This clonotype was found many times. This sequence joins TRBV11-2 and TRBJ1-1; D call uncertain. Germline values: CDR1 SGHAT, CDR2 FQNNGV. V was trimmed by 2 bases and J by 4 bases, leaving 5 bases between them. CDR3 size: 12 residues. The CDR3 is CASSLSRTEAFF. In DNA, the CDR3 is TGTGCCAGCAGCTTATCTCGCACTGAAGCTTTCTTT.

The rearrangement joins TRBV18 to TRBJ2-7, with 8 bases identical to TRBD2. V lost 3 bases, J lost 5 bases, and 9 bases stayed unmatched. CDR1 and CDR2 from the germline V gene are KGHSH and LQKENI. This CDR3 is built from 15 residues. The CDR3 loop is CASSPPGRVSHEQYF. CDR3 nucleotides: TGTGCCAGCTCACCCCCCGGGAGGGTGTCCCACGAGCAGTACTTC.

The rearrangement uses TRBV9 and TRBJ2-7; D is unresolved. The CDR3 consists of 13 residues. Trimming removed 3 bases from V and 1 base from J, with 8 bases in between. The germline V gene has CDR1 SGDLS and CDR2 YYNGEE. This CDR3 is CASSAPSSYEQYF. As DNA, the CDR3 is TGTGCCAGCAGCGCCCCGTCTTCCTACGAGCAGTACTTC. The variable domain in full, completed from reference TRBV9 and TRBJ2-7, reads DSGVTQTPKHLITATGQRVTLRCSPRSGDLSVYWYQQSLDQGLQFLIQYYNGEERAKGNILERFSAQQFPDLHSELNLSSLELGDSALYFCASSAPSSYEQYFGPGTRLTVT.

This clonotype was picked up many times. The rearrangement links TRBV27 to TRBJ2-1; 8 nucleotides match TRBD2. CDR3 length: 16 amino acids. The V and J ends lost 3 bases and 0 bases, in that order; junction bases with no gene match: 4. The germline V gene encodes CDR1 MNHEY and CDR2 SMNVEV (reference sequence). The CDR3 sequence is CASSLTSGGSYNEQFF. The CDR3 nucleotides read TGTGCCAGCAGTTTGACGAGCGGGGGCTCCTACAATGAGCAGTTCTTC.

This clonotype was observed at least ten times. The chain is built from TRBV6-1 and TRBJ1-1, with D possibly TRBD1 on 6 matching bases. V was pared by 11 bases and J by 3 bases, with 16 bases between. This CDR3 contains 13 residues. CDR1 MNHNS and CDR2 SASEGT come from the germline V gene. The DNA for the CDR3 is TGTGCCCATGGACAGACGAGCTACACTGAAGCTTTCTTT. It encodes CAHGQTSYTEAFF.

This clonotype occurred a few times. CDR3 coding DNA: TGCGCCAGCTTCCGGACAGGGTCCGTGGATACGCAGTATTTT. Amino acid sequence: CASFRTGSVDTQYF. The rearrangement uses TRBV5-1 and TRBJ2-3, with 8 bases aligning to TRBD1. Trimming at V came to 7 bases and at J to 6 bases, leaving 10 bases not matched to a gene. The CDR3 has 14 amino acids. CDR1 is SGHRS, CDR2 YFSETQ, per germline.

This clonotype was seen only a few times. V is TRBV6-1 and J is TRBJ1-4, with a possible D match to TRBD1 (6 bases). V lost 3 bases to trimming and J lost 7 bases, with 12 bases between them. In germline, CDR1 is MNHNS, CDR2 SASEGT. This CDR3 region has 14 residues. DNA of the CDR3: TGTGCCAGCAGTGACCCCGGGACACCTGAAAAACTGTTTTTT. It is translated as CASSDPGTPEKLFF.

This clonotype was seen a handful of times. The chain joins TRBV6-5 to TRBJ2-5, with 11 bases identical to TRBD2. V gave up 2 bases and J gave up 2 bases; unmatched junction bases: 16. Germline CDR1 is MNHEY and CDR2 is SVGAGI. The CDR3 length is 20 residues. CDR3 nucleotides: TGTGCCAGCAGTTACCCCCTATTGCTAGCGGGAGGAGAAAGGCAAGAGACCCAGTACTTC. Translated, it gives CASSYPLLLAGGERQETQYF.

The CDR3 DNA reads TGTGCCAGTAGCCCCGGGACCTCTGGAAACACCATATATTTT. Amino acids: CASSPGTSGNTIYF. V gene TRBV19 combines with J gene TRBJ1-3, with a possible D match to TRBD1 (5 bases). Trimming shortened V by 6 bases and J by 0 bases, and 9 bases separated the two germline ends. Germline V gene lookup returns CDR1 LNHDA and CDR2 SQIVND (reference sequence). The CDR3 is 14 amino acids.

The sample holds many counts of this clonotype. The CDR3 sequence: CASSLGPDRGDSNQPQHF. For the CDR3, the DNA is TGCGCCAGCAGCTTGGGACCGGACAGGGGTGATAGCAATCAGCCCCAGCATTTT. V gene TRBV5-1 combines with J gene TRBJ1-5; 9 positions match TRBD1. V lost 0 bases and J lost 0; bases outside the gene matches: 7. Germline V gene lookup returns CDR1 SGHRS and CDR2 YFSETQ. This CDR3 is 18 amino acids long.

As for this clonotype: Relative to the germline gene, one junction end is altered; a read error may explain this. V gene TRBV11-3 combines with J gene TRBJ2-7; 15 nucleotides align to TRBD2. The CDR3 has 14 residues. From germline, CDR1 is SGHNT and CDR2 YENEEA. DNA for the CDR3: TGTGTCAGCAGCTTCGGACTAGCGGGAGGGGAGCAGTACTTC. Encoded protein: CVSSFGLAGGEQYF.

Worth noting for this clonotype: With only one base between it and a far larger clone, this is likely a read error. The chain links TRBV12-3 or TRBV12-4 to TRBJ2-1; D is uncertain. The CDR3 runs to 13 residues. V lost 4 bases to trimming and J lost 13 bases, with 17 bases between them. The DNA for the CDR3 is TGTGCCAGCAGTTCCAACAGTCAAGAGACCCAGTTCTTC. This codes for CASSSNSQETQFF.

Of note for this clonotype: A far larger clone is off by one base, so a read error is likely. As the CDR3 is not closed by the conserved phenylalanine or tryptophan, this likely results from a read error. The genes are TRBV7-2 and TRBJ2-1; TRBD1 is a possible D gene (6 bases). With 6 bases removed from V and 7 bases from J, the gap between germline ends came to 19 bases. The CDR3 totals 15 residues. CDR1 and CDR2 (germline): SGHTA, FQGNSA. Here the CDR3 DNA reads TGTGCCAGCAGTTTTCAGTGGGTCGGACAGAATGAGCAGTTCTCC. Amino acid sequence: CASSFQWVGQNEQFS.

This clonotype was counted between two and nine times. V is TRBV30 and J is TRBJ1-3, with D possibly matching TRBD1 (5 bases). Germline values: CDR1 GTSNPN, CDR2 SVGIG (reference sequence). The CDR3 loop spans 15 amino acids. V was pared by 1 base and J by 2 bases, with 12 bases between. CDR3 loop: CAWSAGRRAGNTIYF. The CDR3 nucleotides are TGTGCCTGGAGTGCTGGGCGCAGGGCTGGAAACACCATATATTTT.

At least ten counts were recorded for this clonotype. The gene calls are TRBV10-1 and TRBJ2-5; TRBD2 is a possible D gene (6 bases). Germline V gene lookup returns CDR1 WNHNN and CDR2 SYGVQD (reference sequence). V was cut by 0 bases and J by 4 bases, with 12 bases left in between. This CDR3 spans 15 amino acids. The CDR3 loop reads CASSESRRDGETQYF. Written as DNA, the CDR3 is TGCGCCAGCAGTGAGTCGCGGCGGGACGGAGAGACCCAGTACTTC.

This clonotype was observed at least ten times. The genes are TRBV3-1 and TRBJ2-7; TRBD2 is a possible D gene (6 bases). Germline CDR1 and CDR2: LGHDT and YNNKEL (reference sequence). With 0 bases removed from V and 3 bases from J, the gap between germline ends came to 24 bases. This CDR3 region has 19 residues. CDR3 DNA: TGTGCCAGCAGCCAAGATGTCCGGGACTTCTGGGGTAGTGGCTACGAGCAGTACTTC. This encodes CASSQDVRDFWGSGYEQYF.

The V gene is TRBV18, the J gene TRBJ1-2; TRBD1 might be the D (5 bases). The CDR3 loop spans 14 amino acids. Germline CDR1 is KGHSH and CDR2 is LQKENI. Trimming took 6 bases from V and 5 from J, leaving 16 bases between them. The CDR3 sequence: CASSTTGEKYGYTF. CDR3 nucleotides: TGTGCCAGCTCGACCACGGGGGAGAAGTATGGCTACACCTTC.

The chain recombines TRBV4-2 with TRBJ2-1, with TRBD2 matching over 12 bases. V dropped 1 base and J dropped 10; count of bases not matched to a gene: 5. The germline CDR1 and CDR2 sequences are LGHNA and YNFKEQ. The CDR3 is 15 residues long. The CDR3 DNA reads TGTGCCAGCAGCCAAGTTTCTAGCGGGGGGGGGGAGCAGTTCTTC. This sequence encodes CASSQVSSGGGEQFF.

This clonotype was observed at least ten times. The chain joins TRBV12-3 or TRBV12-4 to TRBJ2-7; 9 nucleotides align to TRBD1. The CDR3 is 15 residues long. The V and J ends lost 5 bases and 7 bases, in that order; junction bases with no gene match: 12. CDR3 sequence (DNA): TGTGCCAGCAGTCCCGGGGACAGGGTCGTGGGGGAGCAGTACTTC. Protein sequence: CASSPGDRVVGEQYF.

This clonotype was detected a few times. The CDR3 DNA reads TGTGCCAGTAGTTCCTGGACTGAACAAGAGACCCAGTACTTC. Translated: CASSSWTEQETQYF. The rearrangement links TRBV19 to TRBJ2-5; D is perhaps TRBD2 (5 bases). This CDR3 has 14 amino acids. The V gene lost 5 bases and the J gene lost 2 bases, with 12 bases spanning the gap. Germline V CDR1 and CDR2: LNHDA, SQIVND (reference sequence).